Presented here are 27 T cell receptor beta chains from one specimen sequenced in a study of blood T cells in healthy people across ages (dated by TCRdb to the mid-2010s). The library was built by means of 5' RACE. The sequencer was an Illumina HiSeq 2500. The second PCR ran for roughly 7 to 11 cycles and used a J-beta primer mix along with a sample-barcoded 5' primer. Clones were called with MiXCR by TCRdb after fastp trimmed the public reads at Q25, and only in-frame beta chains were retained. A single entry per CDR3 protein holds the most common genes and DNA from its merged rows. Counted in this sample were about 1.4 million distinct CDR3 sequences; almost 60% of them appeared once. Roughly 6.3% of the sample is in the top ten clones. Sequencing used blood. The receptors here all came from a man between 18 and 29 years old in good health.

The CDR3 sequence: CASSKNPGHELYEQYF. The DNA for the CDR3 is TGTGCCAGCAGCAAGAATCCGGGACACGAGCTTTACGAGCAGTACTTC. This rearrangement joins TRBV7-2 to TRBJ2-5, with D possibly TRBD1 on 6 matching bases. The assigned J gene may be wrong: the sequence end matches TRBJ2-7 better. Germline values: CDR1 SGHTA, CDR2 FQGNSA. The CDR3 is made up of 16 amino acids.

This clonotype came up a few times. The rearrangement joins TRBV30 to TRBJ1-2; 7 bases are a match to TRBD1. CDR3 length: 16 residues. Germline V gene data show CDR1 as GTSNPN and CDR2 as SVGIG (reference sequence). V lost 2 bases, J lost 1 base, and 10 bases stayed unmatched. CDR3 region: CAWSPLRDSLNYGYTF. DNA for the CDR3: TGTGCCTGGAGTCCCCTCCGGGACAGTCTTAACTATGGCTACACCTTC.

The V gene is TRBV13, the J gene TRBJ2-2; D perhaps matches TRBD2 (6 bases). CDR3 length: 15 amino acids. V was clipped by 3 bases and J by 2 bases, with 10 bases between them. Germline CDR1 reads PRHDT; CDR2 reads FYEKMQ (reference sequence). This chain's CDR3 is CASSFRGINTGELFF. The DNA of the CDR3 is TGTGCCAGCAGCTTTCGCGGGATTAACACCGGGGAGCTGTTTTTT.

The chain combines TRBV20-1 with TRBJ1-5, with D hard to call. The V end was cut by 1 base, the J end by 0 bases, with 10 bases between. CDR3 length: 15 amino acids. CDR1 and CDR2 from the germline V gene are DFQATT and SNEGSKA (reference sequence). CDR3 in DNA: TGCAGTGCTAGAGCAGAAGGTAATAGCAATCAGCCCCAGCATTTT. It encodes CSARAEGNSNQPQHF.

This clonotype has more than one count but fewer than ten. The chain links TRBV20-1 to TRBJ2-5, with a tentative D call TRBD1 (5 bases). Germline assignment: CDR1 DFQATT and CDR2 SNEGSKA (reference sequence). V was trimmed by 3 bases and J by 2 bases, leaving 10 bases between them. The CDR3 has 13 amino acids. CDR3 DNA: TGCAGTGCTAGCGTCCAGGGACAAGAGACCCAGTACTTC. This translates into CSASVQGQETQYF.

The genes are TRBV28 and TRBJ1-2; 9 bases are a match to TRBD1. The CDR3 is made up of 13 amino acids. Germline V gene lookup returns CDR1 MDHEN and CDR2 SYDVKM. The trim removed 6 bases at V and 8 bases at J, leaving 7 bases unmatched. Written as DNA, the CDR3 is TGTGCCAGCAGGCCCCCGGGACAGGGCGGCTACACCTTC. Protein: CASRPPGQGGYTF.

This clonotype occurred once. The CDR3 region is CASSARTYGTRGYGTQYF. CDR3 sequence (DNA): TGTGCCAGCAGCGCGAGAACCTACGGGACTAGGGGGTACGGGACCCAGTACTTC. This sequence joins TRBV9 and TRBJ2-5; 8 bases align to TRBD2. The CDR3 runs to 18 residues. From germline, CDR1 is SGDLS and CDR2 YYNGEE. The V gene end was trimmed by 3 bases and the J gene end by 7 bases; junction bases not matched to a gene: 20. Looking up the rest from reference TRBV9 and TRBJ2-5 gives the full variable domain: DSGVTQTPKHLITATGQRVTLRCSPRSGDLSVYWYQQSLDQGLQFLIQYYNGEERAKGNILERFSAQQFPDLHSELNLSSLELGDSALYFCASSARTYGTRGYGTQYFGPGTRLLVL.

This clonotype was seen a few times. CDR3 amino acids: CASSPVVRADDNVLTF. The CDR3 DNA sequence: TGTGCCAGCAGTCCAGTAGTAAGGGCAGATGACAACGTCCTGACTTTC. V gene TRBV27 combines with J gene TRBJ2-6, with D unclear. The germline V gene encodes CDR1 MNHEY and CDR2 SMNVEV (reference sequence). V lost 5 bases and J 9 bases, leaving 20 bases between the germline ends. The CDR3 totals 16 residues. The full variable domain, in which reference TRBV27 and TRBJ2-6 provide the parts outside the CDR3, is EAQVTQNPRYLITVTGKKLTVTCSQNMNHEYMSWYRQDPGLGLRQIYYSMNVEVTDKGDVPEGYKVSRKEKRNFPLILESPSPNQTSLYFCASSPVVRADDNVLTFGAGSRLTVL.

This chain uses TRBV7-2 with TRBJ2-1, with a tentative D call TRBD1 (5 bases). The CDR3 has 13 amino acids. V was pared by 2 bases and J by 9 bases, with 11 bases between. Germline assignment: CDR1 SGHTA and CDR2 FQGNSA. The CDR3 loop reads CASSLSKGREQFF. In nucleotides, the CDR3 is TGTGCCAGCAGCTTATCTAAGGGGCGTGAGCAGTTCTTC.

Only a few counts were recorded for this clonotype. The chain couples TRBV27 to TRBJ2-5; D not resolved. This CDR3 region has 13 residues. Trimming pared 2 bases from V and 1 base from J, leaving 5 bases between. Germline CDR1 is MNHEY and CDR2 is SMNVEV (reference sequence). The CDR3 region is CASSLIGQETQYF. As DNA, the CDR3 is TGTGCCAGCAGTTTAATAGGCCAAGAGACCCAGTACTTC.

The gene calls are TRBV5-1 and TRBJ2-5; D is unresolved. The germline V and J ends were trimmed by 2 bases and 3 bases, with 11 bases remaining between them. Germline loops: CDR1 SGHRS, CDR2 YFSETQ. This CDR3 contains 14 residues. The CDR3 protein is CASSFRQAEETQYF. As DNA, the CDR3 is TGCGCCAGCAGCTTCCGACAAGCCGAAGAGACCCAGTACTTC.

V usage is TRBV7-9 and J usage is TRBJ2-1; 7 positions agree with TRBD2. Germline CDR1 and CDR2: SEHNR and FQNEAQ (reference sequence). V trimming: 5 bases; J trimming: 6 bases; junction bases outside the gene matches: 10. The CDR3 contains 15 residues. CDR3 amino acids: CASSRKAGHFNEQFF. The CDR3 DNA is TGTGCCAGCAGCCGAAAAGCGGGGCACTTCAATGAGCAGTTCTTC.

DNA of the CDR3: TGTGCCAGCAGTTACAACACTTATGATGGCTACACCTTC. Translating it yields CASSYNTYDGYTF. V and J are TRBV6-5 and TRBJ1-2; D not certain. The V gene's germline CDR1 is MNHEY and CDR2 SVGAGI. This CDR3 is 13 amino acids long. V lost 2 bases, J lost 6 bases, and 10 bases lay in between.

A single count supports this clonotype. The V gene is TRBV27, the J gene TRBJ2-6; tentatively, D is TRBD1 (6 bases). Trimming left V 3 bases short and J 1 base short, with 10 bases between. From germline, CDR1 is MNHEY and CDR2 SMNVEV (reference sequence). There are 16 residues in the CDR3. The CDR3 DNA reads TGTGCCAGCAGTTTTAACAGGGTGTCTGGGGCCAACGTCCTGACTTTC. Protein sequence: CASSFNRVSGANVLTF.

The chain recombines TRBV5-4 with TRBJ2-1; 8 nucleotides agree with TRBD2. Germline V gives CDR1 SGHNT, CDR2 YYREEE (reference sequence). The V segment lost 7 bases and the J segment 4 bases; nucleotides outside the gene matches: 7. CDR3 size: 14 residues. CDR3 nucleotides: TGTGCCAGCTCCAGCGGGGGATTTTACAATGAGCAGTTCTTC. Translated: CASSSGGFYNEQFF.

This clonotype was counted a few times. J is TRBJ2-5 and V is TRBV28; no reliable D call. The J call may be mistaken, given a closer DNA end match to TRBJ2-7. Germline V gives CDR1 MDHEN, CDR2 SYDVKM. The CDR3 is made up of 15 amino acids. The CDR3 protein is CASRNQGQFSYEQYF. The CDR3 DNA follows: TGTGCCAGCAGGAACCAAGGCCAGTTCAGCTACGAGCAGTACTTC.

This clonotype appeared once. This chain links TRBV7-8 with TRBJ2-5, with 13 bases matching TRBD2. The CDR3 runs to 18 residues. Germline V gives CDR1 SGHVS, CDR2 FQNEAQ. The ends lost 1 base at V and 4 bases at J; junction bases unmatched: 9. The CDR3 DNA reads TGTGCCAGCAGCTTAGTTGGGACTAGCGGGATCTTAGGAGAGACCCAGTACTTC. Its translation is CASSLVGTSGILGETQYF.

The V and J genes are TRBV12-3 or TRBV12-4 and TRBJ2-1; 11 bases map to TRBD2. Losses at the gene ends were 3 bases for V and 6 bases for J; bases not matched to a gene: 7. CDR3 size: 16 residues. DNA of the CDR3: TGTGCCAGCAGTTTGTATGCTAGCGGGAGGCCCAATGAGCAGTTCTTC. Amino acid sequence: CASSLYASGRPNEQFF.

The chain carries TRBV29-1 and TRBJ1-4, with 8 bases that match TRBD1. Trimming at V came to 6 bases and at J to 8 bases, leaving 8 bases not matched to a gene. Germline CDR1 reads SQVTM; CDR2 reads ANQGSEA. The CDR3 sequence is 13 residues long. The CDR3 sequence: CSVKTGEYEKLFF. The CDR3 nucleotides read TGCAGCGTCAAGACAGGGGAATACGAAAAACTGTTTTTT.

CDR3 nucleotides: TGTGCCAGCAGTTACGACAGGAACAATGAGCAGTTCTTC. This translates into CASSYDRNNEQFF. The chain joins TRBV6-5 to TRBJ2-1, with D possibly being TRBD1 (6 bases). CDR1 and CDR2 from the germline V gene are MNHEY and SVGAGI. V was trimmed by 2 bases and J by 5 bases, leaving 7 bases between them. The CDR3 runs to 13 residues.

A remark on this clonotype: The germline gene is not matched at one end of the junction; a read error may be the cause. V and J are TRBV4-3 and TRBJ1-6; 8 bases line up with TRBD1. The germline gives CDR1 LGHNA, CDR2 YSLEER. This CDR3 contains 14 residues. The CDR3, as DNA: TGCGCCAGCAGCCTGGACAGGGTTGATTCACCCCCCCACTTT. Protein sequence: CASSLDRVDSPPHF.

For this clonotype: A junction end diverges from the germline sequence, so it may reflect a read error. The chain employs TRBV25-1 and TRBJ2-7, with 10 bases fitting TRBD1. This CDR3 region has 15 residues. From germline, CDR1 is MGHDK and CDR2 SYGVNS. CDR3 bases: TGTACCAGCAGCGAACCGACAGGGGGCCCCTGGGAGCAGTACTTC. Translating gives CTSSEPTGGPWEQYF.

The chain is built from TRBV20-1 and TRBJ2-7; possibly TRBD2 for D (6 bases). The end of the DNA aligns better with TRBJ2-1, so the J call may be wrong. The CDR3 has 13 amino acids. Per the germline V gene, CDR1 is DFQATT and CDR2 is SNEGSKA (reference sequence). CDR3 sequence reads: CSAGGAYGNEQFF. In nucleotides, the CDR3 is TGCAGTGCGGGGGGAGCCTACGGCAATGAGCAGTTCTTC.

The chain recombines TRBV4-3 with TRBJ2-3, with D possibly matching TRBD1 (5 bases). Trimming pared 3 bases from V and 5 bases from J, leaving 12 bases between. This CDR3 contains 14 residues. Germline values: CDR1 LGHNA, CDR2 YSLEER. The CDR3 loop reads CASSHARGRDTQYF. CDR3 nucleotides: TGCGCCAGCAGCCACGCAAGGGGTAGAGATACGCAGTATTTT.

The rearrangement uses TRBV5-1 and TRBJ1-1; D gene uncertain. V was pared by 4 bases and J by 2 bases, with 12 bases between. Germline loops: CDR1 SGHRS, CDR2 YFSETQ. The CDR3 runs to 14 residues. CDR3 bases: TGCGCCAGCAGCCCCGATTTTATCAACACTGAAGCTTTCTTT. It specifies CASSPDFINTEAFF.

This clonotype was seen a handful of times. The rearrangement links TRBV7-9 to TRBJ2-5; D unresolved. V lost 2 bases to trimming and J lost 3 bases, with 10 bases between them. CDR1 and CDR2 from the germline V gene are SEHNR and FQNEAQ (reference sequence). This CDR3 comprises 14 residues. This CDR3 reads CASSLQTQEETQYF. The CDR3 coding sequence is TGTGCCAGCAGCTTACAGACTCAGGAAGAGACCCAGTACTTC.

The chain recombines TRBV11-2 with TRBJ1-1; TRBD1 is a possible D gene (5 bases). The germline V and J ends were trimmed by 4 bases and 3 bases, with 21 bases remaining between them. Germline V CDR1 and CDR2: SGHAT, FQNNGV. The CDR3 contains 17 residues. The CDR3 nucleotides read TGTGCCAGCAGCTCCAGCCTACGCGGGGGGGGTGACACTGAAGCTTTCTTT. Amino acids: CASSSSLRGGGDTEAFF. The full variable domain, its missing parts supplied by reference TRBV11-2 and TRBJ1-1, is EAGVAQSPRYKIIEKRQSVAFWCNPISGHATLYWYQQILGQGPKLLIQFQNNGVVDDSQLPKDRFSAERLKGVDSTLKIQPAKLEDSAVYLCASSSSLRGGGDTEAFFGQGTRLTVV.